The clone carrying this TCR beta chain has more than one count but fewer than ten. Its antigen is unknown. The authors ran a second PCR of roughly 6 to 12 cycles using a sample-barcoded 5' primer and a J-beta primer mix. TCRdb re-called the 5' RACE reads with MiXCR, one entry per CDR3 protein. The sample yields just over 1 million distinct CDR3 sequences, 35% to 50% seen once. This specimen belongs to a study of blood T cells in healthy people across ages. Study-level results: Both naive CD4+ cell counts and diversity were greater in long-lived donors than in aged donors.

The CDR3 is made up of 15 amino acids. The V end was cut by 1 base, the J end by 1 base, with 11 bases between. Germline CDR1 reads LNHNV; CDR2 reads YYDKDF (reference sequence). Specimen: blood. The rearrangement links TRBV15 to TRBJ2-7; D gene unclear. The receptor comes from a woman aged 55-69 years in good health. The CDR3 spells CATSRAPKTSYEQYF. CDR3 nucleotides: TGTGCCACCAGCAGAGCCCCTAAGACTTCCTACGAGCAGTACTTC. The entire variable domain, with the rest obtained from reference TRBV15 and TRBJ2-7, is as follows: DAMVIQNPRYQVTQFGKPVTLSCSQTLNHNVMYWYQQKSSQAPKLLFHYYDKDFNNEADTPDNFQSRRPNTSFCFLDIRSPGLGDTAMYLCATSRAPKTSYEQYFGPGTRLTVT.